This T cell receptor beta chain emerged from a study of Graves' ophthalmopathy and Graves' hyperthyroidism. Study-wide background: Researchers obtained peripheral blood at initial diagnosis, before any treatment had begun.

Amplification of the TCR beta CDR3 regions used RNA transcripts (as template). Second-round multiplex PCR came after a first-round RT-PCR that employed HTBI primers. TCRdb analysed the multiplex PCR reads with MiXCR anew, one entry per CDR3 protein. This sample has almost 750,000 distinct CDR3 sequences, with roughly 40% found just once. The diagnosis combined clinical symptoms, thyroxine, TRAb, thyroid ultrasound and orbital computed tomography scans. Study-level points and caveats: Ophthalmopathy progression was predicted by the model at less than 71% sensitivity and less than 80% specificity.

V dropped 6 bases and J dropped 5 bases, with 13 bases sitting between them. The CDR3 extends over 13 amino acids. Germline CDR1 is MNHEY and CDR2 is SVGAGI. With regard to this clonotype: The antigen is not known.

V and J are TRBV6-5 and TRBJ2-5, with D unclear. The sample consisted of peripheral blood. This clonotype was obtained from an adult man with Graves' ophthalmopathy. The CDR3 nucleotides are TGTGCCAGCAGGCCCTCTCATGGGGAGACCCAGTACTTC. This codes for CASRPSHGETQYF.